Each of the 22 T cell receptor beta chains below was sequenced from the same sample in a study of beta chain features in type 1 diabetes. Findings and caveats of the study: Shorter TCRB CDR3s, moderately but significantly so, marked every one of the four CD4+ subsets in Type 1 diabetes patients.

These TCRs' antigens remain unknown. The sequenced template was cDNA made from the entire isolated RNA. The table came from immunoSEQ multiplex PCR; TCRdb's copy has only in-frame clones and leaves some out. The table records around 140,000 clones, 9% of them present only once. Sequenced input: central memory CD4+ T cells from blood. The receptors originated from a man aged 30 to 39 with type 1 diabetes.

This clone was detected only a few times. The chain joins TRBV9 to TRBJ1-3; D is possibly TRBD1 (6 bases). The CDR3 runs to 15 residues. V lost 4 bases and J 1 base, leaving 12 bases between the germline ends. CDR1 and CDR2 (germline): SGDLS, YYNGEE. CDR3 protein: CASSPGGTSGNTIYF. DNA of the CDR3: TGTGCCAGCAGCCCGGGGGGGACATCTGGAAACACCATATATTTT.

This clone was detected only a few times. The chain combines TRBV13 with TRBJ2-1, with D possibly being TRBD2 (6 bases). This CDR3 has 14 residues. V gave up 1 base and J gave up 6 bases, with 10 bases separating them. Germline-derived CDR1 and CDR2 are PRHDT and FYEKMQ (reference sequence). The CDR3 is CASSLVGRGNEQFF. CDR3 nucleotides: TGTGCCAGCAGCTTAGTAGGGCGGGGCAATGAGCAGTTCTTC.

V is TRBV10-3 and J is TRBJ2-3; 9 bases fit TRBD1. CDR1 is ENHRY, CDR2 SYGVKD, per germline. The ends lost 5 bases at V and 3 bases at J; junction bases unmatched: 3. The CDR3 is made up of 14 amino acids. The CDR3 is CAISTGGGTDTQYF. CDR3 bases: TGTGCCATCAGTACAGGGGGCGGAACAGATACGCAGTATTTT.

The V gene is TRBV28, the J gene TRBJ2-7, with 11 positions matching TRBD1. J was trimmed by 3 bases and V by 5 bases; bases with no gene match: 6. In germline, CDR1 is MDHEN, CDR2 SYDVKM. There are 15 residues in the CDR3. The CDR3, as DNA: TGTGCCAGCAGTGCTACCGGGACAGGGGGCTACGAGCAGTACTTC. It specifies CASSATGTGGYEQYF.

This clone was detected only a few times. The rearrangement joins TRBV5-1 to TRBJ2-3; tentative D call: TRBD1 (5 bases). There are 12 residues in the CDR3. The V end lost 2 bases, the J end lost 6 bases, and 7 bases lay between the germline ends. The germline CDR1 and CDR2 sequences are SGHRS and YFSETQ. The CDR3 nucleotides read TGCGCCAGCAGCTTCCCAGGGGATACGCAGTATTTT. Translation: CASSFPGDTQYF.

The J gene is TRBJ1-1, the V gene TRBV5-1, with 7 nucleotides matching TRBD1. Losses at the gene ends were 4 bases for V and 7 bases for J; bases not matched to a gene: 7. Germline CDR1 is SGHRS and CDR2 is YFSETQ. The CDR3 consists of 13 residues. CDR3 coding DNA: TGCGCCAGCAGCCCTGGACAGGCCGTTGAAGCTTTCTTT. Translated: CASSPGQAVEAFF.

The rearrangement uses TRBV4-3 and TRBJ2-3, with D unresolved. V was pared by 0 bases and J by 8 bases, with 9 bases between. Germline CDR1 LGHNA, CDR2 YSLEER. This CDR3 is built from 13 residues. CDR3 protein: CASSQDPVGTQYF. Here the CDR3 DNA reads TGCGCCAGCAGCCAAGACCCGGTTGGTACGCAGTATTTT.

V usage is TRBV5-1 and J usage is TRBJ2-5; 8 positions agree with TRBD2. The CDR3 contains 14 residues. J gave up 3 bases and V 5 bases, and 6 bases lay outside the gene matches. Germline CDR1 reads SGHRS; CDR2 reads YFSETQ. The CDR3 here is CASRTGTREETQYF. CDR3 bases: TGCGCCAGCAGGACCGGGACTAGAGAAGAGACCCAGTACTTC.

This sequence joins TRBV9 and TRBJ2-3; possibly TRBD2 for D (5 bases). The germline V gene encodes CDR1 SGDLS and CDR2 YYNGEE. The CDR3 contains 14 residues. V dropped 3 bases and J dropped 5 bases, with 13 bases sitting between them. CDR3 sequence: CASSEASGRDTQYF. Here the CDR3 DNA reads TGTGCCAGCAGCGAGGCTTCGGGGAGAGATACGCAGTATTTT.

The chain couples TRBV30 to TRBJ1-2; D uncertain. V lost 7 bases and J 5 bases, leaving 14 bases between the germline ends. CDR1 and CDR2 from the germline V gene are GTSNPN and SVGIG (reference sequence). The CDR3 consists of 12 residues. CDR3 nucleotide sequence: TGTGCCTCCCAAGGAGAATCGTATGGCTACACCTTC. Translating gives CASQGESYGYTF.

The rearrangement uses TRBV18 and TRBJ2-5; maybe TRBD1 (6 bases). CDR1 and CDR2 from the germline V gene are KGHSH and LQKENI. The CDR3 consists of 17 residues. V was clipped by 2 bases and J by 1 base, with 17 bases between them. Here the CDR3 reads CASSPGSRGGGQETQYF. The CDR3 DNA follows: TGTGCCAGCTCACCAGGATCCAGGGGTGGCGGCCAAGAGACCCAGTACTTC. The full variable domain, completed using reference TRBV18 and TRBJ2-5, is NAGVMQNPRHLVRRRGQEARLRCSPMKGHSHVYWYRQLPEEGLKFMVYLQKENIIDESGMPKERFSAEFPKEGPSILRIQQVVRGDSAAYFCASSPGSRGGGQETQYFGPGTRLLVL.

V and J are TRBV15 and TRBJ1-2; D unresolved. Looked up from germline, CDR1 is LNHNV and CDR2 is YYDKDF (reference sequence). The CDR3 runs 14 residues. Trimming cost V 0 bases and J 9 bases, with 14 bases left between them. The CDR3: CATSREDGAGSYTF. As DNA, the CDR3 is TGTGCCACCAGCAGAGAGGACGGAGCCGGGAGCTACACCTTC.

The chain employs TRBV27 and TRBJ1-1; D not certain. The CDR3 has 13 amino acids. Germline V gene lookup returns CDR1 MNHEY and CDR2 SMNVEV (reference sequence). The V and J ends lost 8 bases and 0 bases respectively, with 10 bases between them. CDR3 nucleotide sequence: TGTGCCAGCTATAGTAGCATGAACACTGAAGCTTTCTTT. Its protein product is CASYSSMNTEAFF.

The chain combines TRBV7-2 with TRBJ2-1; 10 positions agree with TRBD2. The V gene's germline CDR1 is SGHTA and CDR2 FQGNSA. The CDR3 spans 14 residues. The V segment lost 7 bases and the J segment 9 bases; nucleotides outside the gene matches: 9. The CDR3 DNA reads as TGTGCCAGCATGAGCGGGGGGGCATGGGGTGAGCAGTTCTTC. The encoded protein is CASMSGGAWGEQFF.

This clone came up a few times. This chain uses TRBV6-5 with TRBJ2-5, with 7 bases lining up with TRBD1. This CDR3 has 13 amino acids. J lost 0 bases, V lost 5 bases, and 0 bases had no gene match. CDR1 and CDR2 from the germline V gene are MNHEY and SVGAGI. CDR3 loop: CASSGTDQETQYF. DNA of the CDR3: TGTGCCAGCAGTGGGACAGACCAAGAGACCCAGTACTTC.

The genes are TRBV15 and TRBJ1-4; the D gene is possibly TRBD1 (5 bases). Germline V lookup: CDR1 LNHNV, CDR2 YYDKDF (reference sequence). The CDR3 has 13 amino acids. V was clipped by 6 bases and J by 8 bases, with 13 bases between them. CDR3: CATRFLGGEKLFF. The CDR3 DNA reads as TGTGCCACCAGATTCTTGGGGGGAGAAAAACTGTTTTTT. The variable domain in full, completed from reference TRBV15 and TRBJ1-4, reads DAMVIQNPRYQVTQFGKPVTLSCSQTLNHNVMYWYQQKSSQAPKLLFHYYDKDFNNEADTPDNFQSRRPNTSFCFLDIRSPGLGDTAMYLCATRFLGGEKLFFGSGTQLSVL.

There are a few counts of this clone. The chain uses TRBV28 and TRBJ1-2; D not certain. The CDR3 is 13 amino acids. Trimming took 2 bases from V and 2 from J, leaving 6 bases between them. The V gene's germline CDR1 is MDHEN and CDR2 SYDVKM. The CDR3, as DNA: TGTGCCAGCAGTTTACTTCCGAACTATGGCTACACCTTC. Amino acid sequence: CASSLLPNYGYTF.

J is TRBJ1-6 and V is TRBV6-6, with D uncertain. V was cut by 5 bases and J by 0 bases, with 5 bases left in between. The CDR3 spans 14 residues. CDR1 and CDR2 from the germline V gene are MNHNY and SVGAGI (reference sequence). The CDR3 loop reads CASSGRSYNSPLHF. The DNA of the CDR3 is TGTGCCAGCAGTGGGCGCTCCTATAATTCACCCCTCCACTTT.

The V and J genes are TRBV11-2 and TRBJ2-7; TRBD1 matches at 9 bases. The J segment lost 4 bases and the V segment lost 5 bases, leaving 6 bases of the junction unmatched. This CDR3 has 14 residues. From germline, CDR1 is SGHAT and CDR2 FQNNGV. The CDR3 coding sequence is TGTGCCAGCAGCCCCGGGACAGGGCCTTACGAGCAGTACTTC. Protein sequence: CASSPGTGPYEQYF.

This clone occurred a few times. The V and J genes are TRBV9 and TRBJ2-1, with 11 bases identical to TRBD2. The CDR3 is 17 residues long. V lost 4 bases to trimming and J lost 6 bases; unmatched junction nucleotides: 12. Germline V gene lookup returns CDR1 SGDLS and CDR2 YYNGEE. CDR3 coding DNA: TGTGCCAGCAGCCCTCATGCAGGGACTAGCGGTGGCAATGAGCAGTTCTTC. The encoded protein is CASSPHAGTSGGNEQFF.

This clone was seen repeatedly, ten times or more. This chain connects TRBV18 to TRBJ2-1, with D possibly TRBD1 on 6 matching bases. This CDR3 is built from 15 residues. Looked up from germline, CDR1 is KGHSH and CDR2 is LQKENI. Deletions cut 3 bases from V and 4 bases from J, with 13 bases between. The CDR3 protein is CASSPAGRGYNEQFF. Here the CDR3 DNA reads TGTGCCAGCTCACCGGCCGGCAGGGGTTACAATGAGCAGTTCTTC.

There are a few counts of this clone. The rearrangement joins TRBV7-9 to TRBJ2-6; D not certain. V lost 3 bases to trimming and J lost 2 bases, with 8 bases between them. CDR1 and CDR2 from the germline V gene are SEHNR and FQNEAQ (reference sequence). The CDR3 totals 15 residues. For the CDR3, the DNA is TGTGCCAGCAGCTTCCGTTCAGCTGGGGCCAACGTCCTGACTTTC. Amino acid sequence: CASSFRSAGANVLTF.